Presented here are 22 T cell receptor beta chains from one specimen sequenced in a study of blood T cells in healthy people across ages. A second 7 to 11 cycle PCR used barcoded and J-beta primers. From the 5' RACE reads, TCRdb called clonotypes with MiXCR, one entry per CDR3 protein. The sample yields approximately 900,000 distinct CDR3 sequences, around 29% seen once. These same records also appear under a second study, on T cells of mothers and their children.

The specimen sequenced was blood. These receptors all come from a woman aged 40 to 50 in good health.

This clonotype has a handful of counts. The CDR3 DNA reads TGTGCCAGCAGCGGAGCTACGGAGCAGTACTTC. Translation: CASSGATEQYF. V usage is TRBV6-5 and J usage is TRBJ2-7; D is uncertain. This CDR3 region has 11 residues. V was trimmed by 6 bases and J by 7 bases, leaving 10 bases between them. Germline-derived CDR1 and CDR2 are MNHEY and SVGAGI.

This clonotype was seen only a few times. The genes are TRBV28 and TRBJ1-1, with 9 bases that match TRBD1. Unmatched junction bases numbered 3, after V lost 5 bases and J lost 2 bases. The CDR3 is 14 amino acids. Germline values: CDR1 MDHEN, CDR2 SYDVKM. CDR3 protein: CASSDRGTNTEAFF. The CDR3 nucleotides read TGTGCCAGCAGTGACAGGGGGACTAACACTGAAGCTTTCTTT.

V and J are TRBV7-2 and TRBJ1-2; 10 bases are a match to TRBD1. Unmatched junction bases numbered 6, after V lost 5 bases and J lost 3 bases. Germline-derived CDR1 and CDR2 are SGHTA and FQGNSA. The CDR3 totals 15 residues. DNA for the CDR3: TGTGCCAGCAGCCACCGGACAGGGGGGGACTATGGCTACACCTTC. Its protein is CASSHRTGGDYGYTF.

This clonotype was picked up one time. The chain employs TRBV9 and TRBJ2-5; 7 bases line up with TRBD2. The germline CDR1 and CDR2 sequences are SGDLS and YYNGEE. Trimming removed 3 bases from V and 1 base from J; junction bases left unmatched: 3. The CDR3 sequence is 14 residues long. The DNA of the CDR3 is TGTGCCAGCAGCGAGACTAGCTCCCAAGAGACCCAGTACTTC. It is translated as CASSETSSQETQYF.

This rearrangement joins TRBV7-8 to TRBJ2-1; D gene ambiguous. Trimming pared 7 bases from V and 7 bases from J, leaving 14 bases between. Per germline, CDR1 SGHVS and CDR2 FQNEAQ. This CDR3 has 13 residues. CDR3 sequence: CASTMGLTNEQFF. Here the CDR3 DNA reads TGTGCCAGCACCATGGGGTTAACGAATGAGCAGTTCTTC.

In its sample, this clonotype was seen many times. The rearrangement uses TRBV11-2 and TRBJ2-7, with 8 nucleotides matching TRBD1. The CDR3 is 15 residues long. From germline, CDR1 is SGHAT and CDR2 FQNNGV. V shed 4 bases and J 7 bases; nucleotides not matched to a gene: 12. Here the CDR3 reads CASSSAGTGKREQYF. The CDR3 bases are TGTGCCAGCAGCTCGGCCGGGACAGGTAAACGGGAGCAGTACTTC.

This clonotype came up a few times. DNA for the CDR3: TGTGCCAGCGCACAGGGTCGGGATGAGCAGTACTTC. Translating gives CASAQGRDEQYF. The chain combines TRBV7-2 with TRBJ2-7, with a possible D match to TRBD1 (6 bases). The CDR3 totals 12 residues. Looked up from germline, CDR1 is SGHTA and CDR2 is FQGNSA. V was trimmed by 8 bases and J by 7 bases, leaving 15 bases between them. Full variable domain (remainder filled in from reference TRBV7-2 and TRBJ2-7): GAGVSQSPSNKVTEKGKDVELRCDPISGHTALYWYRQSLGQGLEFLIYFQGNSAPDKSGLPSDRFSAERTGGSVSTLTIQRTQQEDSAVYLCASAQGRDEQYFGPGTRLTVT.

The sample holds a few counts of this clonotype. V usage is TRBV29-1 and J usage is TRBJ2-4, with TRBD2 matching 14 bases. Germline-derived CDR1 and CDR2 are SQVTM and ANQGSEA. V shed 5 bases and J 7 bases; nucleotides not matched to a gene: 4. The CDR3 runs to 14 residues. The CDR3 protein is CSVWTSGRFNIQYF. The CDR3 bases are TGCAGCGTTTGGACTAGCGGGAGGTTCAACATTCAGTACTTC. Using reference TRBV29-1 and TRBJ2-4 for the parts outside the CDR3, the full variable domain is SAVISQKPSRDICQRGTSLTIQCQVDSQVTMMFWYRQQPGQSLTLIATANQGSEATYESGFVIDKFPISRPNLTFSTLTVSNMSPEDSSIYLCSVWTSGRFNIQYFGAGTRLSVL.

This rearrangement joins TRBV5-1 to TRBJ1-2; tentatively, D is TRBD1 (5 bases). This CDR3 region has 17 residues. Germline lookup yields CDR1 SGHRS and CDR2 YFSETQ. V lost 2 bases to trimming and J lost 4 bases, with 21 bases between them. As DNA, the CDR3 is TGCGCCAGCAGCTTATCCCCCCCGAGACAGAAGATCTATGGCTACACCTTC. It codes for CASSLSPPRQKIYGYTF. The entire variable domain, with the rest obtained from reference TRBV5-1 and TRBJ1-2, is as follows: KAGVTQTPRYLIKTRGQQVTLSCSPISGHRSVSWYQQTPGQGLQFLFEYFSETQRNKGNFPGRFSGRQFSNSRSEMNVSTLELGDSALYLCASSLSPPRQKIYGYTFGSGTRLTVV.

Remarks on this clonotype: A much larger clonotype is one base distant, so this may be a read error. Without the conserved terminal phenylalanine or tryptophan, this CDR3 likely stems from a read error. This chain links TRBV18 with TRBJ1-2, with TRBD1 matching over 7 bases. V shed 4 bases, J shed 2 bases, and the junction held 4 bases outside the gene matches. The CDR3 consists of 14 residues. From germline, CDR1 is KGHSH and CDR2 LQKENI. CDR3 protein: CASSQTGANYGYTC. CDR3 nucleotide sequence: TGTGCCAGCTCACAAACAGGGGCAAACTATGGCTACACCTGC.

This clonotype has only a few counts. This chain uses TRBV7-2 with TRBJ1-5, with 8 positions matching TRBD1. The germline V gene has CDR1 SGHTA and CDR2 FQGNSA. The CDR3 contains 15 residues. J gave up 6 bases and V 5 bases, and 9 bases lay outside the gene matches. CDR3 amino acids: CASSQISGGSQPQHF. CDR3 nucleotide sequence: TGTGCCAGCAGCCAAATTTCAGGGGGCAGTCAGCCCCAGCATTTT.

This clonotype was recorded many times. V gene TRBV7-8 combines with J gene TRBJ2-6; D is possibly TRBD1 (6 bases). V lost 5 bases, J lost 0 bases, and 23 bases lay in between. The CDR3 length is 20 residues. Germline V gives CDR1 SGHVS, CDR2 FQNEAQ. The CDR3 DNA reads TGTGCCAGCAGCCCTCGTCTCAGGGCAGGGGCCAACTCTGGGGCCAACGTCCTGACTTTC. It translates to CASSPRLRAGANSGANVLTF.

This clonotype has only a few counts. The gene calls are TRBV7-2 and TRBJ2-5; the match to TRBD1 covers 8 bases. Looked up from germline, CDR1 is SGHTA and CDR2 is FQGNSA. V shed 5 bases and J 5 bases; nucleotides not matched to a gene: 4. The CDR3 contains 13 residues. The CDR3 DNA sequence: TGTGCCAGCAGCGGGGGGACAGGTGAGACCCAGTACTTC. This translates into CASSGGTGETQYF.

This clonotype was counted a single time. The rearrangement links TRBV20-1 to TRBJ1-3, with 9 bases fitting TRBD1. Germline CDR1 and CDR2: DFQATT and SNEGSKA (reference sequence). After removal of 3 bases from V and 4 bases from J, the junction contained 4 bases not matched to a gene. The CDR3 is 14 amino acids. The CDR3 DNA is TGCAGTGCTAGGGGACAGGGAACGGGAAACACCATATATTTT. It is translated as CSARGQGTGNTIYF.

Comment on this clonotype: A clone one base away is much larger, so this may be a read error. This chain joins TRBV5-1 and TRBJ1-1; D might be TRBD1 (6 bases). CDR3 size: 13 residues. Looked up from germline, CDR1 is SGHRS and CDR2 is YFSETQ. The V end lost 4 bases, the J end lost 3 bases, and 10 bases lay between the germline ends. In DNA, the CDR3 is TGCGCCAGCAGCCCAGGGACACACACTGAAGCTTTCTTT. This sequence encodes CASSPGTHTEAFF. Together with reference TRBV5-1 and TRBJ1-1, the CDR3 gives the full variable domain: KAGVTQTPRYLIKTRGQQVTLSCSPISGHRSVSWYQQTPGQGLQFLFEYFSETQRNKGNFPGRFSGRQFSNSRSEMNVSTLELGDSALYLCASSPGTHTEAFFGQGTRLTVV.

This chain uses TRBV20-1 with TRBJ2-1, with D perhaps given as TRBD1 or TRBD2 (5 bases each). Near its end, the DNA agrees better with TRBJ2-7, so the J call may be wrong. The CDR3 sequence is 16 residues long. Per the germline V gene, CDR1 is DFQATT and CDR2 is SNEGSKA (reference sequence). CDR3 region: CSARDTEGSSYNEQYF. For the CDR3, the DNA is TGCAGTGCTAGAGATACAGAGGGGAGCTCCTACAATGAGCAGTACTTC.

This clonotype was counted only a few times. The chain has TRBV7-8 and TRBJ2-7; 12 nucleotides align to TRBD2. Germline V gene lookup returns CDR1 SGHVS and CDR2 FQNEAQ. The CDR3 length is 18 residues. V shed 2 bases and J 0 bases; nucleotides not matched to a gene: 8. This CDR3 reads CASSLRTSGGPNSYEQYF. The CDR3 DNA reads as TGTGCCAGCAGCTTAAGAACTAGCGGGGGGCCCAACTCCTACGAGCAGTACTTC.

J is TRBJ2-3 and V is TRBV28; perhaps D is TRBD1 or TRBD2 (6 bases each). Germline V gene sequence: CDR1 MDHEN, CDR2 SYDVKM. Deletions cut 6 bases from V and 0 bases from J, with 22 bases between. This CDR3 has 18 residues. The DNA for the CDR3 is TGTGCCAGCAGCGTACAGGGACTGGGGCTTCATAGCACAGATACGCAGTATTTT. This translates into CASSVQGLGLHSTDTQYF. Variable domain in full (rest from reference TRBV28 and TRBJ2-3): DVKVTQSSRYLVKRTGEKVFLECVQDMDHENMFWYRQDPGLGLRLIYFSYDVKMKEKGDIPEGYSVSREKKERFSLILESASTNQTSMYLCASSVQGLGLHSTDTQYFGPGTRLTVL.

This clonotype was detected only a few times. In DNA, the CDR3 is TGCGCCAGCAGCCCCGGGGCCGGGACTTATACAGATACGCAGTATTTT. Translation gives CASSPGAGTYTDTQYF. J is TRBJ2-3 and V is TRBV4-1, with D perhaps TRBD2 (6 bases). CDR1 MGHRA and CDR2 YSYEKL come from the germline V gene. The CDR3 length is 16 residues. Trimming took off 4 bases at V and 3 bases at J, with 17 bases between the two ends.

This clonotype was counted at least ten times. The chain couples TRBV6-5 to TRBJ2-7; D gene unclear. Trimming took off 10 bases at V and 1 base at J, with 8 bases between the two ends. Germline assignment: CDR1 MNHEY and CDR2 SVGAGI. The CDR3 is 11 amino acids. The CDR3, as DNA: TGTGCCACCCGATCTTCCTACGAGCAGTACTTC. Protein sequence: CATRSSYEQYF.

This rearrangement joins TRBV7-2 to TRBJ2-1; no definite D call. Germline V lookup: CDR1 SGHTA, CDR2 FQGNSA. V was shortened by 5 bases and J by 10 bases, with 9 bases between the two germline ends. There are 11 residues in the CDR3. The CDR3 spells CASSPPLEQFF. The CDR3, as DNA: TGTGCCAGCAGCCCGCCTTTAGAGCAGTTCTTC.

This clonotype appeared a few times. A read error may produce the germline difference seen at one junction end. CDR3 sequence: CASSKETGNSPLHF. As DNA, the CDR3 is TGCGCCAGCAGCAAAGAAACAGGGAATTCACCCCTCCACTTT. The chain recombines TRBV4-3 with TRBJ1-6, with D possibly being TRBD1 (6 bases). The length of the CDR3 is 14 residues. Per germline, CDR1 LGHNA and CDR2 YSLEER.